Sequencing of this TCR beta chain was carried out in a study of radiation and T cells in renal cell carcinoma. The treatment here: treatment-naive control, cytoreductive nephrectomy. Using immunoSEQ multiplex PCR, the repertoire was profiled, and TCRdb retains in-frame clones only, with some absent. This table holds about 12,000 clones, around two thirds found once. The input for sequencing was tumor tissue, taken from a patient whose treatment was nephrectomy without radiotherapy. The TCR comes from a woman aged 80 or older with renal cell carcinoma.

This CDR3 is CASSQGLTGNTIYF. CDR3 sequence (DNA): TGTGCCAGCTCCCAAGGGCTAACTGGAAACACCATATATTTT. The chain employs TRBV18 and TRBJ1-3; D ambiguous. Per germline, CDR1 KGHSH and CDR2 LQKENI. This CDR3 spans 14 amino acids. Trimming pared 6 bases from V and 2 bases from J, leaving 11 bases between. Complete variable domain (other parts from reference TRBV18 and TRBJ1-3): NAGVMQNPRHLVRRRGQEARLRCSPMKGHSHVYWYRQLPEEGLKFMVYLQKENIIDESGMPKERFSAEFPKEGPSILRIQQVVRGDSAAYFCASSQGLTGNTIYFGEGSWLTVV.